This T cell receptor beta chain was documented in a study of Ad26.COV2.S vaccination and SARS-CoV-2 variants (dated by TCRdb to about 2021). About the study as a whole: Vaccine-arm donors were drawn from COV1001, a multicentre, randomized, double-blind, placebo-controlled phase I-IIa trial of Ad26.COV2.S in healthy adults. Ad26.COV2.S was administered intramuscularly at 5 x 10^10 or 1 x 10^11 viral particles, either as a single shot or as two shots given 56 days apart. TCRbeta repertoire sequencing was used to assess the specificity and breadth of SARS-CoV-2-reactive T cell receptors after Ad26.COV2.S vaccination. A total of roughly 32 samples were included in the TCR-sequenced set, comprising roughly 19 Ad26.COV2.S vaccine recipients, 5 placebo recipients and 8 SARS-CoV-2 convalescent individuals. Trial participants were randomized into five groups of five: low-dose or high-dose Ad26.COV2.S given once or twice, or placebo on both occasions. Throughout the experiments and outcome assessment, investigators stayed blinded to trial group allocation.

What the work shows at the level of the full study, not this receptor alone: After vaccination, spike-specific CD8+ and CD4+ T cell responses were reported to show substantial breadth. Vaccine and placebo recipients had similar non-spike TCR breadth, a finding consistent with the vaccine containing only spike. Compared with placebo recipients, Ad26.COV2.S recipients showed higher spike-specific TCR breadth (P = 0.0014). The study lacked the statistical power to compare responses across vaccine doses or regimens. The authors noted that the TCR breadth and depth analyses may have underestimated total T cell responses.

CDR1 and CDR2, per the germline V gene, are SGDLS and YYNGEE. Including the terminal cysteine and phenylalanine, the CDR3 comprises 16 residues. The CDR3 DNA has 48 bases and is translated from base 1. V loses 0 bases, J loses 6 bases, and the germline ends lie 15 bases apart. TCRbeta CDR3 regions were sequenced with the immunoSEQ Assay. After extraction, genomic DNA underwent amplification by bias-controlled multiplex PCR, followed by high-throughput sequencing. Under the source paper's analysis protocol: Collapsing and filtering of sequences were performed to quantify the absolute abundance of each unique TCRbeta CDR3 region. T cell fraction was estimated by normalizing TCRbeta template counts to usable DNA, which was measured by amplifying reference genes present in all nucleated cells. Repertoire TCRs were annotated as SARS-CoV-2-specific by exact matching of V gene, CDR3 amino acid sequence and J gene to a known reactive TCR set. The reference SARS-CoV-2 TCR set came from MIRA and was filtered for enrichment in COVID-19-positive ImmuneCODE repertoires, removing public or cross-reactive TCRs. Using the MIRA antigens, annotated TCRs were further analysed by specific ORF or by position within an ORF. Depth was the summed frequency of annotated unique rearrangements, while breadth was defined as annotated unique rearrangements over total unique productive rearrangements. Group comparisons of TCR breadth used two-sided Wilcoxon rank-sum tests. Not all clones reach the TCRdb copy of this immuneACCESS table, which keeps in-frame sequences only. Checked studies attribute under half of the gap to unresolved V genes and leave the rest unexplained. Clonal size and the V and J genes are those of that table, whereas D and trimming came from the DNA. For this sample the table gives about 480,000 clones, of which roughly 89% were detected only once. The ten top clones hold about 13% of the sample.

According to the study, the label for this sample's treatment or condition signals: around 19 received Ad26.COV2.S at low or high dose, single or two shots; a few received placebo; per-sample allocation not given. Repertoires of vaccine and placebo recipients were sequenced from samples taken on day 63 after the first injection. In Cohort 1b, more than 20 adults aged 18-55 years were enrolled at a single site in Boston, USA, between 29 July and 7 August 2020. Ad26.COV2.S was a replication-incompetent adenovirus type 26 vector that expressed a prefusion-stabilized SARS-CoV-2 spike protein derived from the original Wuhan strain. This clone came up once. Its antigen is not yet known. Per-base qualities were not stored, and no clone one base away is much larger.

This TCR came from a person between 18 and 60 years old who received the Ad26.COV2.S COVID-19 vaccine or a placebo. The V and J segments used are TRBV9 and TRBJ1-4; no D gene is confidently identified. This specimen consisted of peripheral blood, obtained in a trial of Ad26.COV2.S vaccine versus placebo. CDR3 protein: CASSVGLGTTDEKLFF. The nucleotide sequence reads TGTGCCAGCAGCGTAGGATTGGGTACTACCGATGAAAAACTGTTTTTT.